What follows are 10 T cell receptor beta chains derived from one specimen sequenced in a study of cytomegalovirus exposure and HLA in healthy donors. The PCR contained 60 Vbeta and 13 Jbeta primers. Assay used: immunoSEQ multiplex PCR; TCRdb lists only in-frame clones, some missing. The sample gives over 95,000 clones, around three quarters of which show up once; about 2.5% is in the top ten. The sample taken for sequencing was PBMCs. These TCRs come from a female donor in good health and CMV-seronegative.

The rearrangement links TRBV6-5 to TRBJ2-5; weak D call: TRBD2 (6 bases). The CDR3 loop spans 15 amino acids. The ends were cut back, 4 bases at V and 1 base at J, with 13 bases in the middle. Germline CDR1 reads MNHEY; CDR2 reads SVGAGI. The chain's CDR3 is CASSLDVSGQETQYF. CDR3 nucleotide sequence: TGTGCCAGCAGTTTGGATGTTAGCGGCCAAGAGACCCAGTACTTC.

CDR3 sequence reads: CASSSGQGAGGANVLTF. CDR3 sequence (DNA): TGCGCCAGCAGCTCGGGACAGGGGGCGGGTGGGGCCAACGTCCTGACTTTC. The rearrangement uses TRBV5-1 and TRBJ2-6; 12 nucleotides line up with TRBD1. The CDR3 consists of 17 residues. V was clipped by 3 bases and J by 3 bases; unmatched bases: 4. Germline V gene data show CDR1 as SGHRS and CDR2 as YFSETQ.

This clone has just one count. Here the CDR3 reads CASSARLAGLEQFF. CDR3 nucleotide sequence: TGTGCCAGCAGCGCAAGACTAGCGGGCTTAGAGCAGTTCTTC. This chain connects TRBV9 to TRBJ2-1; TRBD2 matches 10 bases. This CDR3 comprises 14 residues. Trimming at V came to 3 bases and at J to 10 bases, leaving 7 bases not matched to a gene. Looked up from germline, CDR1 is SGDLS and CDR2 is YYNGEE.

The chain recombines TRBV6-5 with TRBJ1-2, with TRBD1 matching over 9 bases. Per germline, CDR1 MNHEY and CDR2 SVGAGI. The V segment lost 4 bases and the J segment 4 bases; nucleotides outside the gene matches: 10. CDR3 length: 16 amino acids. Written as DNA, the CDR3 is TGTGCCAGCAGTTCCCCCCGTCGGACAGGGGTCTATGGCTACACCTTC. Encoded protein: CASSSPRRTGVYGYTF.

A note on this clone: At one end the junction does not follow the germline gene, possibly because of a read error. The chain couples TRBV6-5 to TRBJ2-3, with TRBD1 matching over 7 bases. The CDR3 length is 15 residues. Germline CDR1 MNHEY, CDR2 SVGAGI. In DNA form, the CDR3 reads TGTGCCAGCAGTTATGGGGACAGCCACACATATACGCAGTATTTT. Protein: CASSYGDSHTYTQYF.

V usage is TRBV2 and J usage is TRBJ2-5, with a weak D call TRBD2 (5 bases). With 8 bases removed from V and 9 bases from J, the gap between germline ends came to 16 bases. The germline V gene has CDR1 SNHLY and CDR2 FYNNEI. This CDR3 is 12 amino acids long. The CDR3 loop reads CASSAGPGAQYF. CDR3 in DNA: TGTGCCAGCTCGGCGGGTCCCGGGGCCCAGTACTTC. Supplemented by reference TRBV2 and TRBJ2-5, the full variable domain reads EPEVTQTPSHQVTQMGQEVILRCVPISNHLYFYWYRQILGQKVEFLVSFYNNEISEKSEIFDDQFSVERPDGSNFTLKIRSTKLEDSAMYFCASSAGPGAQYFGPGTRLLVL.

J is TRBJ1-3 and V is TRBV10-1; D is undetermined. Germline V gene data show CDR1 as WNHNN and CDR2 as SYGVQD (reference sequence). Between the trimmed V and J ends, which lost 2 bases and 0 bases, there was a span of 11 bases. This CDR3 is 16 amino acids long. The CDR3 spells CASSEVEKSSGNTIYF. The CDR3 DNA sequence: TGCGCCAGCAGTGAGGTAGAGAAGAGCTCTGGAAACACCATATATTTT.

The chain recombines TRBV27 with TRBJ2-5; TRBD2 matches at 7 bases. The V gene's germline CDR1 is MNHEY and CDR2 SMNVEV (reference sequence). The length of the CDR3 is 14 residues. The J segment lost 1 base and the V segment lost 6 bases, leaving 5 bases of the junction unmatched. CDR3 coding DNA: TGTGCCAGCAGATTTCGGGGGGTCCAAGAGACCCAGTACTTC. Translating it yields CASRFRGVQETQYF.

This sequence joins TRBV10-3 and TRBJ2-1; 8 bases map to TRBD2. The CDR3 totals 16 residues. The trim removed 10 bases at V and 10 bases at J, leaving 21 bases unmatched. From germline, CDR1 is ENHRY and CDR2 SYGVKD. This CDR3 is CATTSSGKAGVGEQFF. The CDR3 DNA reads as TGTGCCACCACTTCTTCAGGGAAAGCGGGGGTAGGGGAGCAGTTCTTC.

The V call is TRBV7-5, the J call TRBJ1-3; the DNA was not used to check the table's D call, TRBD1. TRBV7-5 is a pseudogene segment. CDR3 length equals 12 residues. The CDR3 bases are TGTGCCAGAGGACACCTTGGAAACACCATATATTTT. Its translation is CARGHLGNTIYF.